The 18 T cell receptor beta chains given below trace back to one sample, sequenced in a study of graft-versus-host responses after intestinal transplantation. Sequencing used immunoSEQ multiplex PCR; TCRdb keeps in-frame clones, though not all of them. The table records 50,000 or so clones, around 91% of them present only once. The specimen was PBMCs, collected 118 to 130 days after intestinal transplantation. The source is a human patient who received an intestinal transplant, so some T cells may come from the graft donor.

V usage is TRBV4-1 and J usage is TRBJ1-3, with unresolved D. Trimming cost V 1 base and J 0 bases, with 13 bases left between them. Germline values: CDR1 MGHRA, CDR2 YSYEKL. The CDR3 is 17 amino acids. CDR3 protein: CASSQAPDSSSGNTIYF. In DNA, the CDR3 is TGCGCCAGCAGCCAAGCCCCCGACTCATCCTCTGGAAACACCATATATTTT.

This clone was found once. The chain uses TRBV7-9 and TRBJ2-1; D is ambiguous. The V gene lost 2 bases and the J gene lost 4 bases, with 9 bases spanning the gap. Germline V gene lookup returns CDR1 SEHNR and CDR2 FQNEAQ (reference sequence). This CDR3 is 14 amino acids long. As DNA, the CDR3 is TGTGCCAGCAGCTTAAGTCTAATTTACAATGAGCAGTTCTTC. This translates into CASSLSLIYNEQFF. Based on the CDR3 plus reference TRBV7-9 and TRBJ2-1, the full variable domain is DTGVSQNPRHKITKRGQNVTFRCDPISEHNRLYWYRQTLGQGPEFLTYFQNEAQLEKSRLLSDRFSAERPKGSFSTLEIQRTEQGDSAMYLCASSLSLIYNEQFFGPGTRLTVL.

The chain links TRBV10-3 to TRBJ2-1; 9 bases are shared with TRBD2. Germline CDR1 and CDR2: ENHRY and SYGVKD. V gave up 6 bases and J gave up 3 bases; unmatched junction bases: 6. This CDR3 comprises 15 residues. CDR3 in DNA: TGTGCCATCAGCCTCGGGACTAGCCACTACAATGAGCAGTTCTTC. Translation gives CAISLGTSHYNEQFF.

The table lists this clone with a count of one. This chain links TRBV6-5 with TRBJ2-5, with D unresolved. CDR1 is MNHEY, CDR2 SVGAGI, per germline. Trimming took off 4 bases at V and 5 bases at J, with 8 bases between the two ends. The CDR3 is 12 residues long. CDR3 in DNA: TGTGCCAGCAGTTCTAGGTTGGAGACCCAGTACTTC. It encodes CASSSRLETQYF.

The chain links TRBV5-1 to TRBJ2-2; D may be TRBD1 (6 bases). Trimming removed 2 bases at V and 4 bases at J, with 9 bases between. The CDR3 consists of 14 residues. Germline CDR1 reads SGHRS; CDR2 reads YFSETQ. CDR3 nucleotide sequence: TGCGCCAGCAGCTTCAACAGGGCCACCGGGGAGCTGTTTTTT. Translated, it gives CASSFNRATGELFF.

This rearrangement joins TRBV27 to TRBJ2-1; perhaps TRBD2 as D (6 bases). The V gene's germline CDR1 is MNHEY and CDR2 SMNVEV (reference sequence). The CDR3 loop spans 14 amino acids. V shed 1 base and J shed 10 bases, with 14 bases lying between them. In DNA, the CDR3 is TGTGCCAGCAGTTTATTGCAACTAGCTGGGGAGCAGTTCTTC. It encodes CASSLLQLAGEQFF.

The J gene is TRBJ1-1, the V gene TRBV7-6; D gene ambiguous. Germline CDR1 SGHVS, CDR2 FNYEAQ. V shed 6 bases and J shed 5 bases, with 16 bases lying between them. The CDR3 totals 14 residues. In nucleotides, the CDR3 is TGTGCCAGCAGAGACGACGGACCTGGTACTGAAGCTTTCTTT. Translated, it gives CASRDDGPGTEAFF.

V is TRBV11-2 and J is TRBJ2-1; 7 bases align to TRBD2. CDR3 length: 14 residues. CDR1 and CDR2 (germline): SGHAT, FQNNGV. Germline trimming cut 1 base from V and 8 bases from J; bases unmatched to any gene: 5. The CDR3 nucleotides read TGTGCCAGCAGCTTAGTGGGAGGGTTCGATGAGCAGTTCTTC. Translating it yields CASSLVGGFDEQFF.

The rearrangement uses TRBV7-2 and TRBJ2-3; D not certain. V lost 5 bases, J lost 6 bases, and 12 bases lay in between. CDR1 SGHTA and CDR2 FQGNSA come from the germline V gene. The CDR3 is 13 residues long. Written as DNA, the CDR3 is TGTGCCAGCAGCGGGAACCCCCGGGATACGCAGTATTTT. This codes for CASSGNPRDTQYF.

V usage is TRBV13 and J usage is TRBJ2-1; 8 positions match TRBD2. The CDR3 extends over 15 amino acids. Trimming at V came to 6 bases and at J to 0 bases, leaving 4 bases not matched to a gene. Germline-derived CDR1 and CDR2 are PRHDT and FYEKMQ (reference sequence). This chain's CDR3 is CASSRTSGSYNEQFF. Written as DNA, the CDR3 is TGTGCCAGCAGTCGTACTAGCGGCTCCTACAATGAGCAGTTCTTC.

The V gene is TRBV7-2, the J gene TRBJ2-7, with unresolved D. V gave up 3 bases and J gave up 1 base, with 10 bases separating them. The CDR3 has 14 residues. Germline V CDR1 and CDR2: SGHTA, FQGNSA. The CDR3 loop is CASSFMGPSYEQYF. CDR3 sequence (DNA): TGTGCCAGCAGCTTTATGGGTCCTTCCTACGAGCAGTACTTC.

This clone appeared a few times. The CDR3 DNA is TGCGCCAGCAGCTTGGGAGGGAGGGCCTTCAATGAGCAGTTCTTC. The encoded protein is CASSLGGRAFNEQFF. The chain combines TRBV5-1 with TRBJ2-1, with TRBD2 identical over 7 bases. Germline CDR1 and CDR2: SGHRS and YFSETQ. CDR3 length: 15 residues. V shed 0 bases, J shed 6 bases, and the junction held 6 bases outside the gene matches.

The V and J genes are TRBV4-1 and TRBJ1-2; a weak D match, TRBD1 (5 bases). The CDR3 sequence is 15 residues long. Trimming shortened V by 3 bases and J by 0 bases, and 11 bases separated the two germline ends. Germline CDR1 is MGHRA and CDR2 is YSYEKL. The CDR3 spells CASSQSSTANYGYTF. In DNA form, the CDR3 reads TGCGCCAGCAGCCAGTCTTCGACAGCTAACTATGGCTACACCTTC.

V gene TRBV2 combines with J gene TRBJ2-4; no reliable D call. The germline V and J ends were trimmed by 6 bases and 7 bases, with 16 bases remaining between them. This CDR3 contains 14 residues. The germline gives CDR1 SNHLY, CDR2 FYNNEI. The chain's CDR3 is CASRAETMGNIQYF. In DNA form, the CDR3 reads TGTGCCAGCAGGGCCGAAACTATGGGCAACATTCAGTACTTC.

The rearrangement uses TRBV5-6 and TRBJ2-3; D gene unclear. The CDR3 is made up of 16 amino acids. V lost 4 bases and J lost 2, with 17 bases in between. CDR1 and CDR2 from the germline V gene are SGHDT and YYEEEE. Here the CDR3 reads CASSTVGAGPTDTQYF. CDR3 nucleotides: TGTGCCAGCAGCACCGTCGGAGCAGGACCCACAGATACGCAGTATTTT.

The rearrangement joins TRBV2 to TRBJ2-7; 12 positions agree with TRBD2. The CDR3 is 17 amino acids. J was trimmed by 2 bases and V by 5 bases; bases with no gene match: 10. Per germline, CDR1 SNHLY and CDR2 FYNNEI. For the CDR3, the DNA is TGTGCCAGCAGTCGGACTAGCGGGACCCTAGAAGCCTACGAGCAGTACTTC. Its protein product is CASSRTSGTLEAYEQYF.

This clone was seen a handful of times. The CDR3 bases are TGTGCCAGCAGTTTAGTGGCGAGTGCCTACAATGAGCAGTTCTTC. Protein product: CASSLVASAYNEQFF. This chain connects TRBV27 to TRBJ2-1; D gene uncertain. The CDR3 contains 15 residues. V was trimmed by 2 bases and J by 2 bases, leaving 10 bases between them. CDR1 MNHEY and CDR2 SMNVEV come from the germline V gene (reference sequence).

The rearrangement uses TRBV4-1 and TRBJ2-3, with no clear D. This CDR3 region has 15 residues. Germline values: CDR1 MGHRA, CDR2 YSYEKL. V was trimmed by 4 bases and J by 2 bases, leaving 13 bases between them. The CDR3, as DNA: TGCGCCAGCAGCCTCGGTAACTTTCCCACAGATACGCAGTATTTT. Translated: CASSLGNFPTDTQYF.